This entry lists 5 T cell receptor beta chains sequenced from one sample in a study of blood T cells in healthy people across ages. Then a second PCR, running roughly 7 to 11 cycles, was carried out with a sample-barcoded 5' primer and a J-beta primer mix. TCRdb redid the calling of the 5' RACE reads with MiXCR, one entry per CDR3 protein. The table records about 680,000 distinct CDR3 sequences, 45% to 50% of them present only once. Sequencing input: blood. The receptors were gathered from a woman aged 60 to 75 in good health.

On this clonotype itself: This may be a read error, as it is one base from a much larger clone. This chain uses TRBV6-5 with TRBJ2-1, with no clear D. The end of the DNA is better explained by TRBJ2-7, so the J call may be wrong. Germline CDR1 reads MNHEY; CDR2 reads SVGAGI. CDR3 length: 13 residues. CDR3 region: CTSSSDAPYEQYF. In nucleotides, the CDR3 is TGTACCAGCAGCTCCGACGCCCCCTACGAGCAGTACTTC.

This clonotype was seen more than once but under ten times. The rearrangement links TRBV7-2 to TRBJ2-7; D is undetermined. The length of the CDR3 is 15 residues. Trimming stripped 1 base from V and 6 bases from J, with 16 bases between. Germline V CDR1 and CDR2: SGHTA, FQGNSA. The CDR3 sequence: CASSLGRPDRSEQYF. The CDR3 nucleotides are TGTGCCAGCAGCTTAGGGCGTCCCGACCGCTCCGAGCAGTACTTC. The complete variable domain, with remaining parts taken from reference TRBV7-2 and TRBJ2-7, reads GAGVSQSPSNKVTEKGKDVELRCDPISGHTALYWYRQSLGQGLEFLIYFQGNSAPDKSGLPSDRFSAERTGGSVSTLTIQRTQQEDSAVYLCASSLGRPDRSEQYFGPGTRLTVT.

CDR3 residues: CASSTGLGAATEAFF. The CDR3 DNA follows: TGTGCCAGCAGTACGGGCCTCGGGGCTGCCACTGAAGCTTTCTTT. The chain couples TRBV6-6 to TRBJ1-1, with TRBD1 as a possible D gene (5 bases). The CDR3 extends over 15 amino acids. V was clipped by 5 bases and J by 4 bases, with 17 bases between them. In germline, CDR1 is MNHNY, CDR2 SVGAGI (reference sequence).

The genes are TRBV29-1 and TRBJ2-7, with TRBD2 identical over 11 bases. Trimming took 1 base from V and 5 from J; bases not matched to a gene: 10. The CDR3 sequence is 16 residues long. The V gene's germline CDR1 is SQVTM and CDR2 ANQGSEA. The CDR3 DNA reads as TGCAGCGTTGAAGCTAGCGGGAGGCTGTATGTTGACGAGCAGTACTTC. Amino acid sequence: CSVEASGRLYVDEQYF.

The sample holds one count of this clonotype. The rearrangement links TRBV6-2 or TRBV6-3 to TRBJ1-5; 7 nucleotides line up with TRBD1. Germline CDR1 is MNHEY and CDR2 is SVGEGT. Trimming removed 10 bases from V and 3 bases from J; junction bases left unmatched: 9. The CDR3 consists of 14 residues. Here the CDR3 reads CATQDRAFNQPQHF. The CDR3 DNA reads as TGTGCCACCCAAGACAGGGCCTTCAATCAGCCCCAGCATTTT.